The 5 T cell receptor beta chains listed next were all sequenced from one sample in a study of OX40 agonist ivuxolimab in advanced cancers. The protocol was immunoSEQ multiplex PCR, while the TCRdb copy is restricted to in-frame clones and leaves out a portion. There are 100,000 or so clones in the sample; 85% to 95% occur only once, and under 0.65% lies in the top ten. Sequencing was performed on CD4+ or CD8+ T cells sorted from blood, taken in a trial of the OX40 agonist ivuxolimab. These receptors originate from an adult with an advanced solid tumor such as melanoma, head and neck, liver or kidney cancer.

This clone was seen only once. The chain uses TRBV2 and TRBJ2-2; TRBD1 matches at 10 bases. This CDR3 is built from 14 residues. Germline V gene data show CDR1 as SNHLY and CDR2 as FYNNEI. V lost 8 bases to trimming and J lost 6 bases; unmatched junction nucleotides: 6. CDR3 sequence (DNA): TGTGCCAGCGGTTGGGACAGGGGTTCCGGGGAGCTGTTTTTT. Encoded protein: CASGWDRGSGELFF.

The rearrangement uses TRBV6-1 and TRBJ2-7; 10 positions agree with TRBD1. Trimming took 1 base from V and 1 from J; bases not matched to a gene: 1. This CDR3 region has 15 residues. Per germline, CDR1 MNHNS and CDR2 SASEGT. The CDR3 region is CASSEGTGGSYEQYF. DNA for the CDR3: TGTGCCAGCAGTGAAGGGACAGGGGGATCCTACGAGCAGTACTTC.

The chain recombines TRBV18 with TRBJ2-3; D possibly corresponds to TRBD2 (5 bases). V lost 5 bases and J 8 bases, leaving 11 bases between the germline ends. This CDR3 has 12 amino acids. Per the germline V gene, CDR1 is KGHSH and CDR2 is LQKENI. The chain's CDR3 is CASSSLGGTQYF. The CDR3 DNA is TGTGCCAGCTCATCACTAGGCGGTACGCAGTATTTT.

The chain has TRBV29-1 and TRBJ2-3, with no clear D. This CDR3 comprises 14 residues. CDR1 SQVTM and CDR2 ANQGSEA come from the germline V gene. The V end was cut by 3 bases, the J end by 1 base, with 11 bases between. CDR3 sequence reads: CSVDRSGGTDTQYF. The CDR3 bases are TGCAGCGTTGATCGGTCAGGTGGCACAGATACGCAGTATTTT.

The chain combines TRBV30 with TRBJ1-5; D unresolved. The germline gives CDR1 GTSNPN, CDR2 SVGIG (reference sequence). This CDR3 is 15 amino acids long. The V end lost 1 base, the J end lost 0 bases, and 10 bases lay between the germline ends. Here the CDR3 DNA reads TGTGCCTGGAGTGAGTACAGCTATAGCAATCAGCCCCAGCATTTT. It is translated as CAWSEYSYSNQPQHF.